This TCR beta chain appears in the sequencing data of a study of CD8 T cells in ankylosing spondylitis. Study results and caveats: Made up of eight highly homologous variants, a TCR beta motif appeared characteristic of ankylosing spondylitis blood.

V trimming: 0 bases; J trimming: 7 bases; junction bases outside the gene matches: 2. Germline assignment: CDR1 SGHRS and CDR2 YFSETQ. This CDR3 comprises 14 residues. The table lists this clonotype with a few counts. The target antigen is unknown. TCRdb reprocessed the 5' RACE reads with MiXCR, giving one entry per CDR3 protein. This repertoire shows roughly 370,000 distinct CDR3 sequences, about 20% found once; its top ten account for approximately 16%. The gene calls are TRBV5-1 and TRBJ2-1; TRBD2 matches at 9 bases. The sample consisted of blood, either unsorted or a sorted T cell fraction (not recorded which). This TCR came from a male donor with ankylosing spondylitis. The CDR3 coding sequence is TGCGCCAGCAGCTTGGTTGCGGGAGGGAATGAGCAGTTCTTC. This sequence encodes CASSLVAGGNEQFF.